The sequence of this T cell receptor (beta chain) was determined in a study of PD-1 blockade in classical Hodgkin lymphoma. In the study overall: The study gave patients nivolumab 3 mg/kg intravenously every 2 weeks. The study, taken as a whole, reports: Compared with healthy donors, newly diagnosed patients reportedly showed lower baseline TCR diversity.

The method was immunoSEQ multiplex PCR; TCRdb's version includes in-frame clones alone and lacks a portion of them. The sample holds about 40,000 clones, 75% to 85% seen once. The CDR3 is 16 residues long. Germline CDR1 LGHNT, CDR2 FRNRAP. V was trimmed by 8 bases and J by 8 bases, leaving 26 bases between them. Each patient's relapse followed autologous stem cell transplantation, and brentuximab vedotin exposure varied. About this clone: Its specificity is not known.

The sequence was collected from a human donor with classical Hodgkin lymphoma. The chain recombines TRBV12-5 with TRBJ2-3; D remains ambiguous. This sample comprised peripheral blood mononuclear cells (PBMCs), obtained at baseline. CDR3 region: CASSPDPAVGLGTQYF. CDR3 coding DNA: TGTGCTAGTTCCCCCGATCCGGCGGTAGGATTAGGTACGCAGTATTTT.